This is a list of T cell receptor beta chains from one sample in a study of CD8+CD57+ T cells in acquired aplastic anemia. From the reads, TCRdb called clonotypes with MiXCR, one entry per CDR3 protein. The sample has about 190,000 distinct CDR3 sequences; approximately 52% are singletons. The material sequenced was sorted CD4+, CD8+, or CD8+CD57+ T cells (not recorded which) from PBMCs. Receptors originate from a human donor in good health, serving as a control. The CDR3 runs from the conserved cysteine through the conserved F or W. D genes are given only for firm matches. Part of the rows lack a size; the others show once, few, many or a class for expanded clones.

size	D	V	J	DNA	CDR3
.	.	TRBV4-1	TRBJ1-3	TGCGCCAGCAGCCAAGAAGACAGGAATGGAAACACCATATATTTT	CASSQEDRNGNTIYF
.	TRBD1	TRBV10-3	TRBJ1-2	TGTGCCATCGGGACAGGGTTCTATGGCTACACCTTC	CAIGTGFYGYTF
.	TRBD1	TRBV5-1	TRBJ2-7	TGCGCCAGCAGCTCCTTTGGACAGGGGAAATCCTACGAGCAGTACTTC	CASSSFGQGKSYEQYF
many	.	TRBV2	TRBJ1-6	TGTGCCAGCAGTGAAAGAGGGGACGGAGGATTTAGCTCCTATAATTCACCCCTCCACTTT	CASSERGDGGFSSYNSPLHF
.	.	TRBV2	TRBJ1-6	TGTGCCAGCAGTGTTTCAGAGAATTCACCCCTCCACTTT	CASSVSENSPLHF
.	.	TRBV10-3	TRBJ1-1	TGTGCCATCAGGGGCAGTAAAACTGAAGCTTGCTTT	CAIRGSKTEACF
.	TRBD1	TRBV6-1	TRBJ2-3	TGTGCCAGCGTGTCCCGGGACAGGGATACAGATACGCAGTATTTT	CASVSRDRDTDTQYF
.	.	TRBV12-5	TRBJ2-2	TGTGCCAGCAGTTTAGGGGAGCTGCAAGGCGGGGAGCTGTTTTTT	CASSLGELQGGELFF
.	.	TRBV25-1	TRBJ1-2	TGTGCCAGCACCAAGGGGGTGAACTATGGCTACACCTTC	CASTKGVNYGYTF
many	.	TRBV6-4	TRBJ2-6	TGTGCCAGCAGTGACTCAAACTCTGGGGCCAACGTCCTGACTTTC	CASSDSNSGANVLTF
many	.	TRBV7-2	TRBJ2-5	TGTGCCAGCAGCTTAGTGGTGGTGGGGGAGCCCCAGTACTTC	CASSLVVVGEPQYF
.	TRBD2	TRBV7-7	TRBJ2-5	TGTGCTAGTGTGCCCGGGACGGGAGGATGGGAGACCCAGTACTTC	CASVPGTGGWETQYF
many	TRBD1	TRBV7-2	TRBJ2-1	TGTGCCAGCAGCCCTGGACAGGGCCACTACAATGAGCAGTTCTTC	CASSPGQGHYNEQFF
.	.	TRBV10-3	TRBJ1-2	TGTGCCATCGATGACTACTCAGGGAGGCAAGGGAAACGTGGCTACACCTTC	CAIDDYSGRQGKRGYTF
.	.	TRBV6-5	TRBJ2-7	TGTGCCAGCAGTTACTTAGATATAGGGCAGGTGCCCTACGAGCAGTACTTC	CASSYLDIGQVPYEQYF
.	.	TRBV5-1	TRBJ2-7	TGCGCCAGCAGCTGGCCAGGAGCCTACGAGCAGTACTTC	CASSWPGAYEQYF
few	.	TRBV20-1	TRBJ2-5	TGCAGTGCTGTTATAGGGTCCAGGGAGACCCAGTACTTC	CSAVIGSRETQYF
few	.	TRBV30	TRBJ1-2	TGTGCCTGGAGCAGGAAGCAGGGTGAATATGGCTACACCTTC	CAWSRKQGEYGYTF
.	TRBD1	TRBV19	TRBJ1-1	TGTGCCAGTAGTATTTTTGGGACAGGGGTGATCACTGAAGCTTTCTTT	CASSIFGTGVITEAFF
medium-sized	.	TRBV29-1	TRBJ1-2	TGCAGCGTTGATGGCTATGGCTACACCTTC	CSVDGYGYTF
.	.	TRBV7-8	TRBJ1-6	TGTGCCAGCAGCCTGGATCCTAATTCACCCCTCCACTTT	CASSLDPNSPLHF
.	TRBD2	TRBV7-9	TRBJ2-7	TGTGCCAGCAGCTACGTCGGGGGGGAGCAGTACTTC	CASSYVGGEQYF
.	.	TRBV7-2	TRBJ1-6	TGTGCCAGCAGCAGGGAGGTGAGCAATTCACCCCTCCACTTT	CASSREVSNSPLHF
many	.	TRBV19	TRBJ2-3	TGTGCCAGTAGTATGCAGGCAGATACGCAGTATTTT	CASSMQADTQYF
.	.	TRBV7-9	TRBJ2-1	TGTGCCAGCAGCTTAGAGGGCCGGGGGAAGCAGTTCTTC	CASSLEGRGKQFF
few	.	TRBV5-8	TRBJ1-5	TGTGCCAGCAGCTCCACGTCGAGCAATCAGCCCCAGCATTTT	CASSSTSSNQPQHF